A selection of T cell receptor beta chains follows, all from one sample in a study of control samples from healthy donors and cancer patients. Data came from immunoSEQ multiplex PCR; TCRdb stores just in-frame clones and leaves some out. The sample records 150,000 to 200,000 clones, roughly 94% being singletons. The specimen sequenced was PBMCs. The receptors were sampled from a man aged 55 to 70 with colorectal cancer. CDR3s include the opening cysteine and the closing phenylalanine or tryptophan. D genes are given only for firm matches. Expanded clones get a size class; other rows say once, few or many, or leave the size out.

TRBD1,NA,TRBV28,16,TRBJ1-2,TGTGCCAGCAGTTTATCCGGACAGGGGATTGACTATGGCTACACCTTC,CASSLSGQGIDYGYTF
NA,NA,TRBV10-3,13,TRBJ1-2,TGTGCCATCAGTGATGGGTATAACTATGGCTACACCTTC,CAISDGYNYGYTF
NA,NA,TRBV4-2,15,TRBJ1-2,TGTGCCAGCAGCCAAGATATCTTACAGGGCTATGGCTACACCTTC,CASSQDILQGYGYTF
NA,NA,TRBV9,16,TRBJ2-1,TGTGCCAGCAGCCCAAGGACGGAGAGCTCCTACAATGAGCAGTTCTTC,CASSPRTESSYNEQFF
TRBD2,NA,TRBV4-1,15,TRBJ2-7,TGCGCCAGCAGCCACCAGCGGGGGGGAGCTTACGAGCAGTACTTC,CASSHQRGGAYEQYF
TRBD2,NA,TRBV4-3,15,TRBJ2-7,TGCGCCAGCAGCCTCGGGACTAGCGGGGCCCACGAGCAGTACTTC,CASSLGTSGAHEQYF
NA,NA,TRBV18,14,TRBJ1-2,TGTGCCAGCTCACCACAGGGGGAAGGGGATGGCTACACCTTC,CASSPQGEGDGYTF
NA,few,TRBV19,15,TRBJ2-7,TGTGCCAGTAGTATAGAAGCCGGCCGTAACTACGAGCAGTACTTC,CASSIEAGRNYEQYF
NA,NA,TRBV27,15,TRBJ1-2,TGTGCCAGCAGTTCCTCGGGACCAGCTAACTATGGCTACACCTTC,CASSSSGPANYGYTF
NA,NA,TRBV9,15,TRBJ2-6,TGTGCCAGCAGCGTAGGCGCCGCCGGGGCCAACGTCCTGACTTTC,CASSVGAAGANVLTF
TRBD2,once,TRBV29-1,14,TRBJ2-3,TGCAGCGTTGAGCCTAGCGGGGTCACAGATACGCAGTATTTT,CSVEPSGVTDTQYF
TRBD2,NA,TRBV24-1,13,TRBJ2-3,TGTGCCACCAATGCGGGGGGTGCAGATACGCAGTATTTT,CATNAGGADTQYF
NA,NA,TRBV19,14,TRBJ2-5,TGTGCCAGTAGCCCGACAGGTTCAGGGGAGACCCAGTACTTC,CASSPTGSGETQYF
TRBD1,NA,TRBV4-3,16,TRBJ2-5,TGCGCCAGCAGCCAAGTGGGACAGGGGGCCTCAGAGGCCCAGTACTTC,CASSQVGQGASEAQYF
TRBD1,NA,TRBV27,16,TRBJ1-5,TGTGCCAGCAGTCAAGGACAGGGTTTTAGCAATCAGCCCCAGCATTTT,CASSQGQGFSNQPQHF
NA,NA,TRBV9,15,TRBJ1-3,TGTGCCAGCAGCGTCGGGGGGAGCTCTGGAAACACCATATATTTT,CASSVGGSSGNTIYF
NA,once,TRBV27,13,TRBJ2-7,TGTGCCAGCAGTCCAATTCCATCCTACGAGCAGTACTTC,CASSPIPSYEQYF
TRBD2,NA,TRBV5-6,16,TRBJ2-3,TGTGCCAGCAGCTTGTTGGCTAGCGGGGGTGGGGATACGCAGTATTTT,CASSLLASGGGDTQYF
NA,NA,TRBV3-1/TRBV3-2,13,TRBJ2-4,TGTGCCAGCAGCCGACCAGGGGCCAACATTCAGTACTTC,CASSRPGANIQYF
TRBD1,NA,TRBV5-1,16,TRBJ1-4,TGCGCCAGCAGCTTAGGACAGGGGGCTCCTAATGAAAAACTGTTTTTT,CASSLGQGAPNEKLFF
NA,few,TRBV12-3/TRBV12-4,13,TRBJ1-2,TGTGCCAGCAGTTTAGCGAGGGGGGCTGGCTACACCTTC,CASSLARGAGYTF
NA,NA,TRBV3-1/TRBV3-2,13,TRBJ2-7,TGTGCCAGCAGCTCAGGGACCCCTGAAACGCAGTACTTC,CASSSGTPETQYF
NA,NA,TRBV28,15,TRBJ2-2,TGTGCCACCCGTTTGCGGTCAGGGAACACCGGGGAGCTGTTTTTT,CATRLRSGNTGELFF